The 17 T cell receptor beta chains in this list originate from one sample, sequenced in a study of blood T cell repertoires in COVID-19. Sequencing used immunoSEQ multiplex PCR; TCRdb keeps in-frame clones, though not all of them. The sample lists 250,000 to 350,000 clones; about 92% were seen once. Sequencing was performed on PBMCs or T cells enriched from blood (not recorded which). The origin of the receptors is a woman aged 25 to 39 who had recovered from COVID-19.

J is TRBJ2-4 and V is TRBV6-2 or TRBV6-3, with D perhaps TRBD1 (6 bases). The CDR3 covers 12 residues. Trimming left V 5 bases short and J 5 bases short, with 7 bases between. Germline lookup yields CDR1 MNHEY and CDR2 SVGEGT. The CDR3 reads CASSRTENIQYF. The CDR3 nucleotides are TGTGCCAGCAGTAGGACAGAAAACATTCAGTACTTC.

This sequence joins TRBV28 and TRBJ2-1; 8 nucleotides line up with TRBD1. CDR3 length: 15 residues. CDR1 and CDR2 (germline): MDHEN, SYDVKM. Trimming cost V 3 bases and J 4 bases; bases outside gene matches: 5. The CDR3 loop reads CASSLLTGGYNEQFF. CDR3 sequence (DNA): TGTGCCAGCAGTTTGCTCACAGGGGGGTACAATGAGCAGTTCTTC. The variable domain in full, completed from reference TRBV28 and TRBJ2-1, reads DVKVTQSSRYLVKRTGEKVFLECVQDMDHENMFWYRQDPGLGLRLIYFSYDVKMKEKGDIPEGYSVSREKKERFSLILESASTNQTSMYLCASSLLTGGYNEQFFGPGTRLTVL.

This clone was counted once. This chain links TRBV28 with TRBJ2-2; no firm D call. Germline V gene sequence: CDR1 MDHEN, CDR2 SYDVKM. Trimming shortened V by 7 bases and J by 6 bases, and 12 bases separated the two germline ends. This CDR3 has 13 amino acids. CDR3 region: CASTLGGAGELFF. The DNA for the CDR3 is TGTGCCAGCACCTTGGGTGGAGCCGGGGAGCTGTTTTTT.

The chain joins TRBV2 to TRBJ1-2; D remains ambiguous. V was shortened by 6 bases and J by 9 bases, with 14 bases between the two germline ends. The CDR3 contains 12 residues. CDR1 is SNHLY, CDR2 FYNNEI, per germline. CDR3 in DNA: TGTGCCAGCAGCTCGGAGGGTCGCCGCTACACCTTC. Translating gives CASSSEGRRYTF.

The chain combines TRBV9 with TRBJ2-5; 15 nucleotides agree with TRBD2. Germline V lookup: CDR1 SGDLS, CDR2 YYNGEE. V shed 4 bases and J 5 bases; nucleotides not matched to a gene: 6. The CDR3 covers 16 residues. The CDR3 DNA reads TGTGCCAGCAGCCCAGGACTAGCGGGGGGGCGTGAGACCCAGTACTTC. It is translated as CASSPGLAGGRETQYF. Complete variable domain (other parts from reference TRBV9 and TRBJ2-5): DSGVTQTPKHLITATGQRVTLRCSPRSGDLSVYWYQQSLDQGLQFLIQYYNGEERAKGNILERFSAQQFPDLHSELNLSSLELGDSALYFCASSPGLAGGRETQYFGPGTRLLVL.

The chain has TRBV19 and TRBJ2-5; no clear D. With 5 bases removed from V and 5 bases from J, the gap between germline ends came to 9 bases. The germline CDR1 and CDR2 sequences are LNHDA and SQIVND (reference sequence). This CDR3 is 12 amino acids long. CDR3 nucleotides: TGTGCCAGTAGTGGGCCTACGGAGACCCAGTACTTC. Its protein is CASSGPTETQYF.

The chain joins TRBV7-2 to TRBJ1-3, with a weak D call TRBD1 (5 bases). The CDR3 spans 16 residues. Per germline, CDR1 SGHTA and CDR2 FQGNSA. Trimming took 1 base from V and 0 from J, leaving 10 bases between them. The CDR3 coding sequence is TGTGCCAGCAGCTTAGTCGGCAGGGCCTCTGGAAACACCATATATTTT. Amino acids: CASSLVGRASGNTIYF.

The chain is built from TRBV20-1 and TRBJ2-7; D call uncertain. Germline values: CDR1 DFQATT, CDR2 SNEGSKA (reference sequence). The CDR3 contains 10 residues. V lost 3 bases, J lost 8 bases, and 8 bases lay in between. The CDR3 here is CSASYSQQYF. Written as DNA, the CDR3 is TGCAGTGCTAGCTACTCCCAGCAGTACTTC.

The chain links TRBV3-1 (or the pseudogene TRBV3-2) to TRBJ1-2; 11 bases fit TRBD1. After removal of 2 bases from V and 8 bases from J, the junction contained 4 bases not matched to a gene. Germline V lookup: CDR1 LGHDT, CDR2 YNNKEL (reference sequence). The CDR3 runs 14 residues. CDR3 residues: CASSQSDRGQGYTF. CDR3 in DNA: TGTGCCAGCAGCCAATCGGACAGGGGGCAAGGCTACACCTTC.

This CDR3 is CASSFAQGYATGELFF. The DNA of the CDR3 is TGTGCCAGCAGTTTTGCACAGGGGTACGCCACCGGGGAGCTGTTTTTT. The J gene is TRBJ2-2, the V gene TRBV27; 7 bases agree with TRBD1. CDR1 and CDR2 (germline): MNHEY, SMNVEV (reference sequence). V shed 3 bases and J 4 bases; nucleotides not matched to a gene: 8. The CDR3 spans 16 residues.

This chain connects TRBV7-9 to TRBJ1-5, with 8 positions matching TRBD1. The germline CDR1 and CDR2 sequences are SEHNR and FQNEAQ (reference sequence). V shed 5 bases and J 3 bases; nucleotides not matched to a gene: 9. The CDR3 is 16 residues long. The CDR3 region is CASSPETGEDNQPQHF. CDR3 bases: TGTGCCAGCAGCCCGGAGACAGGGGAGGACAATCAGCCCCAGCATTTT.

Here the CDR3 reads CASSEYPGDNSPLHF. CDR3 nucleotides: TGTGCCAGCAGCGAGTATCCAGGCGATAATTCACCCCTCCACTTT. The chain combines TRBV9 with TRBJ1-6; no firm D call. The CDR3 sequence is 15 residues long. Trimming left V 3 bases short and J 5 bases short, with 12 bases between. Germline V gene data show CDR1 as SGDLS and CDR2 as YYNGEE.

The rearrangement uses TRBV19 and TRBJ1-1; D call uncertain. Germline loops: CDR1 LNHDA, CDR2 SQIVND (reference sequence). The CDR3 consists of 13 residues. Trimming removed 3 bases from V and 1 base from J, with 6 bases in between. CDR3 loop: CASSISQNTEAFF. The CDR3 DNA follows: TGTGCCAGTAGTATTTCCCAGAACACTGAAGCTTTCTTT. The variable domain in full, completed from reference TRBV19 and TRBJ1-1, reads DGGITQSPKYLFRKEGQNVTLSCEQNLNHDAMYWYRQDPGQGLRLIYYSQIVNDFQKGDIAEGYSVSREKKESFPLTVTSAQKNPTAFYLCASSISQNTEAFFGQGTRLTVV.

The V and J genes are TRBV7-8 and TRBJ2-7; no reliable D call. The CDR3 runs to 19 residues. Germline loops: CDR1 SGHVS, CDR2 FQNEAQ. V lost 0 bases to trimming and J lost 3 bases, with 24 bases between them. CDR3 loop: CASSLARGLVRSVSYEQYF. The CDR3 DNA follows: TGTGCCAGCAGCTTAGCCCGCGGTCTAGTGCGATCCGTTAGCTACGAGCAGTACTTC.

The chain has TRBV6-2 or TRBV6-3 and TRBJ1-5, with TRBD1 matching 7 bases. Germline loops: CDR1 MNHEY, CDR2 SVGEGT. V lost 0 bases, J lost 4 bases, and 18 bases stayed unmatched. The CDR3 extends over 20 amino acids. CDR3: CASSYSLSGGKVSVNQPQHF. The CDR3, as DNA: TGTGCCAGCAGTTACTCCTTGTCAGGGGGAAAAGTAAGCGTTAATCAGCCCCAGCATTTT.

Of note for this clone: An end of the junction does not agree with germline; a read error may underlie this. The V and J genes are TRBV6-5 and TRBJ1-1; TRBD1 matches 7 bases. This CDR3 contains 14 residues. Germline CDR1 MNHEY, CDR2 SVGAGI. CDR3 nucleotide sequence: TGCGCCAGCAGGAGGGACAGCACCTACACTGAAGCTTTCTTT. Translation: CASRRDSTYTEAFF.

This clone was seen only a few times. V and J are TRBV4-3 and TRBJ2-5; 8 bases align to TRBD2. V trimming: 0 bases; J trimming: 5 bases; junction bases outside the gene matches: 11. This CDR3 has 17 amino acids. Germline-derived CDR1 and CDR2 are LGHNA and YSLEER. This CDR3 reads CASSQDLGGRQRETQYF. The CDR3 DNA reads as TGCGCCAGCAGCCAAGATTTGGGCGGGAGGCAGAGGGAGACCCAGTACTTC.